The present entry profiles one T cell receptor (beta chain) with its context. The data were obtained in a study of OX40 agonist ivuxolimab in advanced cancers. The CDR3 consists of 13 residues. Germline CDR1 reads SEHNR; CDR2 reads FQNEAQ (reference sequence). The protocol was immunoSEQ multiplex PCR, while the TCRdb copy is restricted to in-frame clones and leaves out a portion. Of 20,000 to 30,000 clones in the sample, more than 75% were seen once. The chain combines TRBV7-9 with TRBJ2-5, with D unclear. The J call could be wrong; TRBJ2-7 is a better fit for the DNA end. The sequence was collected from an adult with an advanced solid tumor such as melanoma, head and neck, liver or kidney cancer. This sample comprised CD4+ or CD8+ T cells sorted from blood, obtained in a trial of the OX40 agonist ivuxolimab. In DNA form, the CDR3 reads TGTGCCAGCAGCCCCGGTCTTACCTACGAGCAGTACTTC. Protein sequence: CASSPGLTYEQYF.